Here is one T cell receptor (beta chain) with its context. This specimen belongs to a study of blood T cell repertoires in COVID-19. As for the study in general: The cDNA or gDNA used as material had been derived from T cells, B-cell-depleted T cells, or PBMCs.

V was clipped by 2 bases and J by 8 bases; unmatched bases: 8. The CDR3 has 16 amino acids. Per germline, CDR1 SGHRS and CDR2 YFSETQ. Study processing details: Scientists estimated how many nucleated cells there were by amplifying reference gene primers. The data were produced by immunoSEQ multiplex PCR, yet TCRdb's version contains in-frame clones alone and is incomplete. V and J calls plus clone size are reproduced from that table; the DNA served to infer D and trimming. The sample consists of roughly 250,000 clones, approximately 88% of them appearing once. The rearrangement joins TRBV5-1 to TRBJ2-1; TRBD2 aligns across 12 bases. Sequences were obtained from peripheral blood. This receptor was taken from a woman aged 25 to 39 with acute or convalescent COVID-19. DNA of the CDR3: TGCGCCAGCAGCTTCGATACTAGCGGGAGGTTGTATGAGCAGTTCTTC. Translated, it gives CASSFDTSGRLYEQFF.